Listed below are T cell receptor beta chains from one sample, sequenced in a study of T-cell memory formation after mild COVID-19. TCRdb re-analysed the 5' RACE reads in MiXCR, keeping a single row per CDR3 protein. Of about 140,000 distinct CDR3 sequences listed, 14% to 15% are singletons. Sequences were obtained from PBMCs or a T cell subset sorted from them (not recorded which). The receptors were sampled from an adult woman who had mild COVID-19 (a few samples of this study predate the infection). Cell type and time point are not known. Each CDR3 is given with its conserved first and last residue. The D gene is left open where the match is weak.

D: TRBD1; J: TRBJ2-2; V: TRBV7-3; CDR3: CASSLTGGSGELFF
D: NA; J: TRBJ2-1; V: TRBV27; CDR3: CASSFNGIVAGAEF
D: NA; J: TRBJ1-1; V: TRBV4-3; CDR3: CASSQVFWGGITEAFF
D: NA; J: TRBJ2-1; V: TRBV6-1; CDR3: CASTLMGTEANNEQFF
D: NA; J: TRBJ2-5; V: TRBV12-3/TRBV12-4; CDR3: CASSLSWGTQYF
D: TRBD2; J: TRBJ2-1; V: TRBV20-1; CDR3: CSARGLADYNEQFF
D: NA; J: TRBJ1-1; V: TRBV7-6; CDR3: CASRGSMNTEAFF
D: NA; J: TRBJ2-7; V: TRBV19; CDR3: CASSIEAVVSYEQYF
D: TRBD2; J: TRBJ2-1; V: TRBV9; CDR3: CASSKTSGGNEQFF
D: TRBD2; J: TRBJ2-1; V: TRBV7-6; CDR3: CASSELAGDRNEQFF
D: NA; J: TRBJ2-3; V: TRBV11-3; CDR3: CASSLDRRGQYF
D: NA; J: TRBJ2-6; V: TRBV20-1; CDR3: CSARDEGRAGANVLTF
D: TRBD2; J: TRBJ2-1; V: TRBV7-8; CDR3: CASGEGGSYNEQFF
D: NA; J: TRBJ1-4; V: TRBV11-2; CDR3: CASSLDGSLGLYEKLFF
D: NA; J: TRBJ2-3; V: TRBV3-1; CDR3: CASSDRTDTDTQYF
D: NA; J: TRBJ2-6; V: TRBV24-1; CDR3: CATSETYGSGANVLTF
D: TRBD1; J: TRBJ2-7; V: TRBV6-1; CDR3: CASGGQDEQYF
D: TRBD2; J: TRBJ2-3; V: TRBV5-1; CDR3: CASSSTPGTSALTDTQYF
D: NA; J: TRBJ2-7; V: TRBV14; CDR3: CASSLTTGPYEQYF
D: TRBD2; J: TRBJ2-1; V: TRBV12-3/TRBV12-4; CDR3: CASSPNSGSSYTEQFF
D: NA; J: TRBJ2-2; V: TRBV29-1; CDR3: CSVAGNTGELFF
D: NA; J: TRBJ2-3; V: TRBV27; CDR3: CASSPPDGTDTQYF
D: NA; J: TRBJ2-3; V: TRBV7-3; CDR3: CASSPSTSGTDTQYF
D: NA; J: TRBJ2-3; V: TRBV14; CDR3: CASSQGSRDLTDTQYF
D: NA; J: TRBJ1-2; V: TRBV3-1; CDR3: CASSQDIGENGYTF
D: TRBD2; J: TRBJ2-7; V: TRBV2; CDR3: CASSQRESDYEQYF
D: NA; J: TRBJ2-7; V: TRBV5-1; CDR3: CASSSGSGYEQYF
D: TRBD2; J: TRBJ2-7; V: TRBV12-3/TRBV12-4; CDR3: CASSPGLAGARIDSYEQYF
D: NA; J: TRBJ2-1; V: TRBV7-9; CDR3: CASSPREASSYNEQFF
D: NA; J: TRBJ2-3; V: TRBV7-8; CDR3: CASSFSGTTDTQYF
D: TRBD2; J: TRBJ2-7; V: TRBV29-1; CDR3: CSVEAFPARGEGRYEQYF
D: TRBD1; J: TRBJ2-7; V: TRBV13; CDR3: CASSFGQGNSYEQYF
D: NA; J: TRBJ2-2; V: TRBV29-1; CDR3: CSVEKGAGELFF
D: TRBD1; J: TRBJ1-1; V: TRBV5-1; CDR3: CASSWGQGETEAFF
D: NA; J: TRBJ2-7; V: TRBV4-3; CDR3: CASSQGGSTYEQYF
D: NA; J: TRBJ2-1; V: TRBV2; CDR3: CASRSPRHSYNEQFF
D: TRBD1; J: TRBJ1-3; V: TRBV6-2/TRBV6-3; CDR3: CASTEGTGMGNHIYF
D: NA; J: TRBJ2-1; V: TRBV7-7; CDR3: CASSLGDGEPYNEQFF
D: NA; J: TRBJ2-1; V: TRBV7-9; CDR3: CASSSGHNEQFF
D: TRBD2; J: TRBJ2-1; V: TRBV12-3/TRBV12-4; CDR3: CASSASGTSGANEQFF
D: NA; J: TRBJ2-2; V: TRBV6-2/TRBV6-3; CDR3: CASSRRVELGELFF
D: TRBD1; J: TRBJ1-4; V: TRBV6-1; CDR3: CASSEAEGQGNEKLFF
D: TRBD2; J: TRBJ2-1; V: TRBV11-2; CDR3: CASSSELAGLEVNEQFF
D: TRBD1; J: TRBJ1-3; V: TRBV20-1; CDR3: CSASQPQTGGNTIYF
D: NA; J: TRBJ1-5; V: TRBV6-1; CDR3: CASSYDVYSNQPQHF
D: NA; J: TRBJ2-4; V: TRBV5-1; CDR3: CASSQPDWGENIQYF
D: NA; J: TRBJ2-3; V: TRBV2; CDR3: CASSEGGPADTQYF
D: NA; J: TRBJ2-2; V: TRBV27; CDR3: CASSLGNGELFF
D: NA; J: TRBJ2-2; V: TRBV15; CDR3: CATSRERQGGMAGELFF
D: TRBD1; J: TRBJ2-7; V: TRBV9; CDR3: CASSVGGTANYEQYF
D: NA; J: TRBJ2-5; V: TRBV20-1; CDR3: CSARSLLADPF
D: NA; J: TRBJ1-4; V: TRBV20-1; CDR3: CSARDFGFEAYYEKLFF
D: NA; J: TRBJ2-7; V: TRBV30; CDR3: CAWSEPYEQYF